What follows are 28 T cell receptor beta chains derived from one specimen sequenced in a study of type 1 regulatory T cells. Each CDR3 protein is one row after TCRdb ran MiXCR on the reads. The sample has tens of thousands of distinct CDR3 sequences, 62% seen once. These receptors' targets are unknown. The specimen sequenced was cultured non-Tr1 T cells, either the whole culture or a sorted T cell fraction (not recorded which). The receptors were gathered from a human donor in good health.

The table lists this clonotype with a few counts. In nucleotides, the CDR3 is TGTGCCAGCACCCGGACGCGTTCACCCCTCCACTTT. Its protein product is CASTRTRSPLHF. The genes are TRBV6-2 or TRBV6-3 and TRBJ1-6; D gene unclear. CDR3 size: 12 residues. CDR1 is MNHEY, CDR2 SVGEGT, per germline. V lost 7 bases and J lost 9, with 10 bases in between.

The chain carries TRBV7-2 and TRBJ2-5; weak D call: TRBD2 (5 bases). Trimming removed 2 bases from V and 5 bases from J, with 9 bases in between. The CDR3 is 13 residues long. Germline assignment: CDR1 SGHTA and CDR2 FQGNSA. CDR3 protein: CASSLPWEETQYF. CDR3 DNA: TGTGCCAGCAGCTTACCGTGGGAGGAGACCCAGTACTTC.

The chain joins TRBV11-2 to TRBJ1-2; 11 nucleotides line up with TRBD1. CDR1 SGHAT and CDR2 FQNNGV come from the germline V gene. J gave up 7 bases and V 6 bases, and 10 bases lay outside the gene matches. This CDR3 is built from 15 residues. CDR3: CASSYYPGQGGGYTF. CDR3 nucleotide sequence: TGTGCCAGCAGTTACTACCCGGGACAGGGGGGTGGCTACACCTTC.

CDR3 sequence (DNA): TGCGCCAGCAGCCAAGATACCGGGGGCGGGGAGCTGTTTTTT. It codes for CASSQDTGGGELFF. The chain has TRBV4-3 and TRBJ2-2; a possible D gene is TRBD2 (6 bases). This CDR3 has 14 residues. Trimming shortened V by 0 bases and J by 7 bases, and 9 bases separated the two germline ends. Germline CDR1 is LGHNA and CDR2 is YSLEER.

The rearrangement joins TRBV7-2 to TRBJ1-1; D ambiguous. Looked up from germline, CDR1 is SGHTA and CDR2 is FQGNSA. This CDR3 is built from 14 residues. V lost 5 bases, J lost 1 base, and 11 bases lay in between. The CDR3 protein is CASSERTTNTEAFF. The CDR3 DNA reads as TGTGCCAGCAGCGAAAGGACGACGAACACTGAAGCTTTCTTT.

With regard to this clonotype: Germline is not matched at one junction end, which may reflect a read error. The gene calls are TRBV6-2 or TRBV6-3 and TRBJ2-1; TRBD2 might be the D (6 bases). This CDR3 comprises 15 residues. Germline CDR1 is MNHEY and CDR2 is SVGEGT. The chain's CDR3 is CASRYAGSSYNEQFF. The CDR3, as DNA: TGTGCCAGCCGTTACGCGGGGAGCTCCTACAATGAGCAGTTCTTC.

The J gene is TRBJ1-2, the V gene TRBV14; no definite D call. Germline V gene data show CDR1 as SGHDN and CDR2 as FVKESK. The ends were cut back, 1 base at V and 4 bases at J, with 7 bases in the middle. This CDR3 contains 13 residues. CDR3 nucleotide sequence: TGTGCCAGCAGCCAAGCACAGTCCTATGGCTACACCTTC. This gives the protein CASSQAQSYGYTF.

In its sample, this clonotype was seen once. The chain carries TRBV27 and TRBJ2-7; tentatively, D is TRBD2 (6 bases). Trimming shortened V by 0 bases and J by 5 bases, and 23 bases separated the two germline ends. Germline V gene sequence: CDR1 MNHEY, CDR2 SMNVEV (reference sequence). The CDR3 covers 18 residues. CDR3 residues: CASSLSPPQGLAFHEQYF. The CDR3 DNA reads TGTGCCAGCAGTTTATCGCCACCTCAAGGTCTAGCGTTCCACGAGCAGTACTTC.

The CDR3 here is CASSLAIELREQYF. In nucleotides, the CDR3 is TGCGCCAGCAGCTTGGCCATAGAGCTAAGAGAGCAGTACTTC. The J gene is TRBJ2-7, the V gene TRBV5-1; D gene ambiguous. V shed 0 bases and J shed 7 bases, with 14 bases lying between them. The germline CDR1 and CDR2 sequences are SGHRS and YFSETQ. The CDR3 length is 14 residues.

The chain combines TRBV18 with TRBJ2-2; the match to TRBD1 covers 7 bases. Germline lookup yields CDR1 KGHSH and CDR2 LQKENI. The CDR3 length is 14 residues. The V and J ends lost 3 bases and 6 bases, in that order; junction bases with no gene match: 4. The CDR3 sequence is CASSPDRAAGELFF. CDR3 coding DNA: TGTGCCAGCTCACCCGACAGGGCTGCCGGGGAGCTGTTTTTT.

The V and J genes are TRBV10-2 and TRBJ2-1; unclear D gene. V lost 3 bases and J 8 bases, leaving 17 bases between the germline ends. The germline gives CDR1 WSHSY, CDR2 SAAADI. This CDR3 has 15 amino acids. The CDR3 reads CASSDRTKYSDEQFF. The CDR3 DNA reads TGCGCCAGCAGTGATCGGACCAAATATTCCGATGAGCAGTTCTTC.

The rearrangement uses TRBV7-8 and TRBJ2-3; unclear D gene. The germline V and J ends were trimmed by 3 bases and 2 bases, with 9 bases remaining between them. The germline CDR1 and CDR2 sequences are SGHVS and FQNEAQ. This CDR3 region has 14 residues. The CDR3 DNA follows: TGTGCCAGCAGCTTCGCCGAGGCCACAGATACGCAGTATTTT. The encoded protein is CASSFAEATDTQYF.

The chain has TRBV20-1 and TRBJ2-1; D may be TRBD1 (6 bases). From germline, CDR1 is DFQATT and CDR2 SNEGSKA (reference sequence). CDR3 length: 12 residues. V was cut by 0 bases and J by 10 bases, with 10 bases left in between. CDR3: CSARDTGYEQFF. The CDR3 nucleotides are TGCAGTGCTAGAGATACAGGGTACGAGCAGTTCTTC.

This clonotype is a singleton in its sample. The chain's CDR3 is CAWSAGSSGANVLTF. DNA of the CDR3: TGTGCCTGGAGCGCCGGGTCTTCTGGGGCCAACGTCCTGACTTTC. This chain uses TRBV30 with TRBJ2-6; no reliable D call. CDR3 size: 15 residues. Trimming removed 3 bases from V and 1 base from J, with 10 bases in between. Germline CDR1 and CDR2: GTSNPN and SVGIG (reference sequence). Based on the CDR3 plus reference TRBV30 and TRBJ2-6, the full variable domain is SQTIHQWPATLVQPVGSPLSLECTVEGTSNPNLYWYRQAAGRGLQLLFYSVGIGQISSEVPQNLSASRPQDRQFILSSKKLLLSDSGFYLCAWSAGSSGANVLTFGAGSRLTVL.

V gene TRBV20-1 combines with J gene TRBJ1-2; D gene uncertain. The CDR3 consists of 17 residues. The germline CDR1 and CDR2 sequences are DFQATT and SNEGSKA (reference sequence). With 0 bases removed from V and 3 bases from J, the gap between germline ends came to 20 bases. Here the CDR3 reads CSARDWARHGGDYGYTF. Here the CDR3 DNA reads TGCAGTGCTAGAGATTGGGCACGGCACGGCGGCGACTATGGCTACACCTTC.

The chain is built from TRBV4-1 and TRBJ1-3; D perhaps matches TRBD1 (5 bases). Germline CDR1 MGHRA, CDR2 YSYEKL. This CDR3 has 15 residues. V gave up 3 bases and J gave up 3 bases, with 12 bases separating them. The CDR3, as DNA: TGCGCCAGCAGCCACCTGGGGCAAGGTGGAAACACCATATATTTT. Translated, it gives CASSHLGQGGNTIYF.

This clonotype is deemed medium-sized. The chain couples TRBV20-1 to TRBJ2-3; 8 bases fit TRBD2. V was clipped by 3 bases and J by 1 base; unmatched bases: 9. This CDR3 is built from 16 residues. The germline gives CDR1 DFQATT, CDR2 SNEGSKA (reference sequence). The CDR3 here is CSASDEREPGTDTQYF. The CDR3 DNA follows: TGCAGTGCTAGTGACGAGCGGGAGCCTGGCACAGATACGCAGTATTTT.

This clonotype was recorded only once. The chain has TRBV18 and TRBJ1-5, with D tentatively TRBD1 (6 bases). V lost 6 bases, J lost 0 bases, and 15 bases lay in between. The CDR3 consists of 16 residues. The germline V gene encodes CDR1 KGHSH and CDR2 LQKENI. CDR3 bases: TGTGCCAGCTCGTCAACAGGGATGTATAGCAATCAGCCCCAGCATTTT. It specifies CASSSTGMYSNQPQHF.

The CDR3 protein is CASTIEYQETQYF. The CDR3 DNA follows: TGTGCCAGCACTATAGAGTACCAAGAGACCCAGTACTTC. V usage is TRBV2 and J usage is TRBJ2-5; D gene unclear. Trimming stripped 7 bases from V and 0 bases from J, with 9 bases between. The CDR3 contains 13 residues. CDR1 is SNHLY and CDR2 is FYNNEI in the germline V gene.

This clonotype was picked up a small number of times. The chain links TRBV6-1 to TRBJ1-1, with D possibly TRBD1 on 6 matching bases. This CDR3 comprises 15 residues. Germline CDR1 MNHNS, CDR2 SASEGT. V lost 6 bases and J lost 5, with 19 bases in between. The CDR3 bases are TGTGCCAGCAGCCAAATACAGGGACTTGGGACTGAAGCTTTCTTT. It encodes CASSQIQGLGTEAFF.

The CDR3 spells CASSHGDHQNTQYF. The CDR3 DNA reads TGTGCCAGCAGCCATGGGGACCACCAAAATACGCAGTATTTT. V usage is TRBV7-9 and J usage is TRBJ2-3, with D tentatively TRBD1 or TRBD2 (5 bases each). V dropped 5 bases and J dropped 7 bases, with 16 bases sitting between them. This CDR3 comprises 14 residues. CDR1 and CDR2 from the germline V gene are SEHNR and FQNEAQ (reference sequence).

This clonotype was observed a single time. The rearrangement uses TRBV28 and TRBJ2-1, with D tentatively TRBD1 (5 bases). CDR1 and CDR2 (germline): MDHEN, SYDVKM. V dropped 8 bases and J dropped 9 bases, with 11 bases sitting between them. The CDR3 has 11 amino acids. CDR3 region: CASQGESEQFF. The CDR3 bases are TGTGCCAGCCAAGGGGAAAGTGAGCAGTTCTTC. Variable domain in full (rest from reference TRBV28 and TRBJ2-1): DVKVTQSSRYLVKRTGEKVFLECVQDMDHENMFWYRQDPGLGLRLIYFSYDVKMKEKGDIPEGYSVSREKKERFSLILESASTNQTSMYLCASQGESEQFFGPGTRLTVL.

The chain links TRBV30 to TRBJ2-1; no clear D gene. In germline, CDR1 is GTSNPN, CDR2 SVGIG (reference sequence). With 3 bases removed from V and 3 bases from J, the gap between germline ends came to 15 bases. This CDR3 comprises 15 residues. CDR3 protein: CAWSPQGLYYNEQFF. The CDR3 DNA sequence: TGTGCCTGGAGCCCTCAAGGGCTGTACTACAATGAGCAGTTCTTC.

The chain employs TRBV20-1 and TRBJ1-2; no definite D call. The CDR3 length is 10 residues. V was shortened by 5 bases and J by 3 bases, with 4 bases between the two germline ends. Per germline, CDR1 DFQATT and CDR2 SNEGSKA (reference sequence). Here the CDR3 reads CSADHYGYTF. CDR3 in DNA: TGCAGTGCTGATCACTATGGCTACACCTTC.

This chain joins TRBV19 and TRBJ1-2; TRBD1 aligns across 8 bases. Germline V CDR1 and CDR2: LNHDA, SQIVND (reference sequence). The CDR3 loop spans 15 amino acids. The junction had 15 bases not matched to a gene; V was cut back by 7 bases and J by 8 bases. CDR3 residues: CASTQWAQGARGYTF. The CDR3, as DNA: TGTGCCAGTACCCAATGGGCCCAGGGGGCGCGCGGCTACACCTTC. The full variable domain, its missing parts supplied by reference TRBV19 and TRBJ1-2, is DGGITQSPKYLFRKEGQNVTLSCEQNLNHDAMYWYRQDPGQGLRLIYYSQIVNDFQKGDIAEGYSVSREKKESFPLTVTSAQKNPTAFYLCASTQWAQGARGYTFGSGTRLTVV.

The chain couples TRBV11-2 to TRBJ1-1; 8 bases align to TRBD1. This CDR3 has 12 amino acids. V trimming: 5 bases; J trimming: 10 bases; junction bases outside the gene matches: 6. Germline lookup yields CDR1 SGHAT and CDR2 FQNNGV. This CDR3 reads CASSPIGQGAFF. For the CDR3, the DNA is TGTGCCAGCAGCCCCATCGGACAGGGAGCTTTCTTT.

The rearrangement links TRBV20-1 to TRBJ1-3; the D is unclear. V was cut by 2 bases and J by 12 bases, with 11 bases left in between. The CDR3 length is 11 residues. Germline V lookup: CDR1 DFQATT, CDR2 SNEGSKA (reference sequence). CDR3 in amino acids: CSARIGSNIYF. The DNA of the CDR3 is TGCAGTGCTAGAATCGGGTCCAACATATATTTT.

This clonotype was seen only a few times. The chain uses TRBV18 and TRBJ2-7, with D tentatively TRBD2 (5 bases). V was trimmed by 3 bases and J by 4 bases, leaving 16 bases between them. Germline CDR1 reads KGHSH; CDR2 reads LQKENI. The CDR3 is made up of 15 amino acids. CDR3: CASSPPASSGYEQYF. The CDR3 DNA reads TGTGCCAGCTCACCCCCGGCTAGCAGTGGGTACGAGCAGTACTTC. The whole variable domain, remainder taken from reference TRBV18 and TRBJ2-7, is NAGVMQNPRHLVRRRGQEARLRCSPMKGHSHVYWYRQLPEEGLKFMVYLQKENIIDESGMPKERFSAEFPKEGPSILRIQQVVRGDSAAYFCASSPPASSGYEQYFGPGTRLTVT.